This TCR beta chain was identified during a study of CD8 T cells in Susac syndrome. Random-hexamer reverse transcription was applied to about 0.45 to 1 ug RNA. An immunoSEQ multiplex PCR generated amplified TCR beta CDR3 products spanning 54 Vbeta and 13 Jbeta. One entry per CDR3 protein, called by TCRdb with MiXCR from the immunoSEQ multiplex PCR reads. The table shows 150,000 to 200,000 distinct CDR3 sequences, with about 93% occurring only once. CD8+ and CD4+ T cells taken from blood had their TCR beta sequenced. The control participants were healthy donors, and these controls were matched with respect to both age and sex. TEMRA cells were enriched by FACS, and CD4+ and CD8+ T cells were negatively isolated. Looked up from germline, CDR1 is LGHNA and CDR2 is YNFKEQ. There are 13 residues in the CDR3. The V gene end was trimmed by 5 bases and the J gene end by 12 bases; junction bases not matched to a gene: 12.

The specimen was CD4+ T cells from PBMCs. The clonotype was recovered from a human donor in good health. This chain uses TRBV4-2 with TRBJ1-1; TRBD1 matches at 7 bases. The CDR3 DNA reads as TGTGCCAGCAGCGGAGACCGACAGGGTTCTACTTTCTTT. Translation gives CASSGDRQGSTFF.